The entry below gives a single T cell receptor beta chain sequence along with its context. What it binds is not known. This entry comes from a study of OX40 agonist ivuxolimab in advanced cancers. About the study: Averaging approximately 60 years in age, with a range of roughly 20 to 90, the cohort was around 83% male. Study-wide points: Undetermined was the antigen specificity of the expanded peripheral T cells. Clonal expansion among partial responders at 0.1-3.0 mg/kg ranked near the lowest.

This CDR3 contains 15 residues. V shed 4 bases and J 5 bases; nucleotides not matched to a gene: 6. Germline loops: CDR1 LNHDA, CDR2 SQIVND (reference sequence). Autoimmune disease history or systemic immunosuppression meant exclusion. Assay used: immunoSEQ multiplex PCR; TCRdb lists only in-frame clones, some missing. This sample has 85,000 to 90,000 clones, with roughly 90% found just once. This sequence originates from an adult with an advanced solid tumor such as melanoma, head and neck, liver or kidney cancer. The input for sequencing was CD4+ or CD8+ T cells sorted from blood, taken in a trial of the OX40 agonist ivuxolimab. The V call is TRBV19, the J call TRBJ2-7; 12 bases are shared with TRBD2. This chain's CDR3 is CASSTGLAGPNEQYF. The DNA of the CDR3 is TGTGCCAGTAGTACAGGACTAGCGGGACCAAACGAGCAGTACTTC.